This T cell receptor beta chain was observed in a study of response to subunit inactivated influenza vaccine. This clonotype was picked up one time. Its antigen is unidentified. V lost 4 bases to trimming and J lost 2 bases; unmatched junction nucleotides: 3. The CDR3 runs to 15 residues. The germline V gene has CDR1 MNHEY and CDR2 SMNVEV (reference sequence). Findings and limits, study-wide: Only a handful of new T cells, the authors suggested, are recruited with each seasonal influenza vaccination.

TCRdb reanalysed the RT-PCR reads using MiXCR and keeps one entry per CDR3 protein. The sample yields some 570,000 distinct CDR3 sequences, about 11% seen once. The same data also went into a second study, on T cells expressing NK-cell markers. As that report states: The authors generated TCR beta cDNA through 5'RACE template switching with UMIs. Cells sorted as CD3+CD56+NKG2C+, CD3+CD56+NKG2C- and CD3+CD56-NKG2C+ T cells supplied the TCR beta repertoires. Of eight sequenced donors, seven were HCMV-seropositive and one HCMV-seronegative.

The sample here was PBMCs from blood, taken on the day of vaccination. The chain is built from TRBV27 and TRBJ2-2, with 8 bases that match TRBD2. The sequence derives from a man in his fifties who received an inactivated influenza vaccine. CDR3: CASSSAGVNTGELFF. CDR3 coding DNA: TGTGCCAGCAGTTCAGCGGGAGTTAACACCGGGGAGCTGTTTTTT.